This TCR beta chain derives from a study of vaccination and CD4 T cells after COVID-19. As for the study in general: Post-vaccine sample collection happened at a median of about 10 weeks after dose two, ranging 14 to 241. In culture, cells were exposed to overlapping spike peptides from SARS-CoV-2, HCoV-NL63, HCoV-OC43 and HCoV-229E.

Cultured CD4+ T cells had their DNA profiled by the Oncomine TCR Beta short-read assay. One entry per CDR3 protein results from TCRdb running MiXCR on the PCR reads. The repertoire holds some 22,000 distinct CDR3 sequences, with about 59% as singletons. Comments on this clonotype: Antigen unknown.

Specified treatment: approximately 10-day PBMC culture with coronavirus spike peptide pools or control peptides (ViraFEST assay). Germline loops: CDR1 SGHVS, CDR2 FQNEAQ. V was pared by 0 bases and J by 2 bases, with 13 bases between. The CDR3 consists of 16 residues. The rearrangement uses TRBV7-8 and TRBJ1-2; perhaps TRBD1 as D (5 bases). Sequenced material: CD4+ T cells from blood, cultured in vitro, taken before SARS-CoV-2 vaccination. This TCR derives from a human donor who received a COVID-19 vaccine. The CDR3 sequence: CASSLAGVGSNYGYTF. The CDR3 DNA reads TGTGCCAGCAGCTTAGCGGGGGTTGGGTCGAACTATGGCTACACCTTC.